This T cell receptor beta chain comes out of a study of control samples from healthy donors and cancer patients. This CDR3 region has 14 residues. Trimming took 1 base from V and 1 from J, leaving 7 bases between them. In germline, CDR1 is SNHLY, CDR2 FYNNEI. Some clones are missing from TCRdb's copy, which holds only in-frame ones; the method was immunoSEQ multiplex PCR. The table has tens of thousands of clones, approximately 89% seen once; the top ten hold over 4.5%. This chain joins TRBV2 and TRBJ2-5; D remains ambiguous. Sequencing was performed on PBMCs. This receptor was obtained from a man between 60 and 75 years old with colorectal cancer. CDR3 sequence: CASSEDSPQETQYF. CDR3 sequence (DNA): TGTGCCAGCAGTGAAGACAGCCCCCAAGAGACCCAGTACTTC.